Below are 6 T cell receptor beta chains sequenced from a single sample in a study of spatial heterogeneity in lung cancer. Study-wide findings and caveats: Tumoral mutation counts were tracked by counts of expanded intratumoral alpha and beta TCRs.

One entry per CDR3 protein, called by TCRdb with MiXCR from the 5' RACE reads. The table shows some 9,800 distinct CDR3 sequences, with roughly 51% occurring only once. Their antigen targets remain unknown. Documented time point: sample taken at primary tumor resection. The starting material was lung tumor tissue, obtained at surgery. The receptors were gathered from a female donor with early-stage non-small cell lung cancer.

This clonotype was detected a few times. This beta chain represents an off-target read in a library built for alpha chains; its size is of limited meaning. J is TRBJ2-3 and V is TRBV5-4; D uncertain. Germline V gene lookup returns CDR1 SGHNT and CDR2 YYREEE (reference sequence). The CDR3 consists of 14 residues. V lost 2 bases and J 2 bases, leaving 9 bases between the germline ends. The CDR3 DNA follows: TGTGCCAGCAGCTTAGGGTTCGCCACAGATACGCAGTATTTT. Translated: CASSLGFATDTQYF.

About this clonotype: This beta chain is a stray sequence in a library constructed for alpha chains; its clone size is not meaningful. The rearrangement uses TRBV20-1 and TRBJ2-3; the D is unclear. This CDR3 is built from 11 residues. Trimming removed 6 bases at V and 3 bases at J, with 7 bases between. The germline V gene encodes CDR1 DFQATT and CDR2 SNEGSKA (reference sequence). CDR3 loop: CSAPKTDTQYF. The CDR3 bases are TGCAGTGCCCCTAAAACAGATACGCAGTATTTT.

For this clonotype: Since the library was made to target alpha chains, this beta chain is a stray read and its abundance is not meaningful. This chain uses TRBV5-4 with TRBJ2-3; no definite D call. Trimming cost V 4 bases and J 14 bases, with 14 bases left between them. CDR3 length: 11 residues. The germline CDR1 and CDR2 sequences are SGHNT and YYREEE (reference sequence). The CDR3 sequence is CASSRGRTRYF. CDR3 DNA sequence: TGTGCCAGCAGCCGCGGACGGACGAGGTATTTT. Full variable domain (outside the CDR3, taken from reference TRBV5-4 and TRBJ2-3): ETGVTQSPTHLIKTRGQQVTLRCSSQSGHNTVSWYQQALGQGPQFIFQYYREEENGRGNFPPRFSGLQFPNYSSELNVNALELDDSALYLCASSRGRTRYFGPGTRLTVL.

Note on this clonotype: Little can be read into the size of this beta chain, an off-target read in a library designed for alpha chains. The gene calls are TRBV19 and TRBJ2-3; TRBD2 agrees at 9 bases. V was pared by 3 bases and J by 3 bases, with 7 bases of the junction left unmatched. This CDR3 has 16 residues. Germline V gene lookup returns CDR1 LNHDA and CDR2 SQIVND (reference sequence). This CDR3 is CASSMGLAGWTDTQYF. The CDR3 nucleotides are TGTGCCAGTAGTATGGGGCTAGCGGGGTGGACAGATACGCAGTATTTT.

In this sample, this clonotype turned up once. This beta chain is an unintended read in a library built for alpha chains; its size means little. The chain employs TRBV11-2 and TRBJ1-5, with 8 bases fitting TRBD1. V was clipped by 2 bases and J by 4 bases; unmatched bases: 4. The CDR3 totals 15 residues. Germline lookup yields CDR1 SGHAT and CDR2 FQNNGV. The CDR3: CASSLTGQANQPQHF. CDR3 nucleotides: TGTGCCAGCAGCTTAACGGGACAGGCTAATCAGCCCCAGCATTTT.

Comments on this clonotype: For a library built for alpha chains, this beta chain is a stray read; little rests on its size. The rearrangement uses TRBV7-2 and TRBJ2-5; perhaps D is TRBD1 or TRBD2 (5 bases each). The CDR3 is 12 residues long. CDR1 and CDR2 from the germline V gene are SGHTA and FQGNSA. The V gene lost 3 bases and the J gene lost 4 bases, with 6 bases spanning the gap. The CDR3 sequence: CASSLRGETQYF. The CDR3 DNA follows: TGTGCCAGCAGCTTGAGGGGAGAGACCCAGTACTTC. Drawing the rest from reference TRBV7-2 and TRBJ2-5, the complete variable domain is GAGVSQSPSNKVTEKGKDVELRCDPISGHTALYWYRQSLGQGLEFLIYFQGNSAPDKSGLPSDRFSAERTGGSVSTLTIQRTQQEDSAVYLCASSLRGETQYFGPGTRLLVL.